This TCR beta chain was retrieved from a study of cytomegalovirus exposure and HLA in healthy donors (dated by TCRdb to 2017 to 2019). Context from the whole study: An earlier analysis of approximately 590 of the donors reported approximately 270 Gb of sequence data and around 120 million unique TCR beta sequences from about 179 million T cells. Approximately 300 gigabases of sequencing data and roughly 90 million unique TCR sequences were included in an early release covering about 700 HLA-typed donors. The genetic ancestry cluster associated with self-reported Caucasian donors included 81% of the 300 to 450 genotyped donors. The study aimed to test whether cataloging public T cell receptors could reveal signatures of past pathogen exposure. Using immunosequencing, the study profiled T cell repertoires from 500 to 800 subjects and related those repertoires to cytomegalovirus serostatus. Besides the first cohort of roughly 660 subjects, a separate validation cohort made up of 90 to 150 different subjects was used. To predict cytomegalovirus infection status, the study combined high-throughput TCR immunosequencing, statistical association of individual TCRs with disease status, and machine learning. To study patterns of TCR occurrence, a later analysis re-analyzed previously published TCR beta repertoires from 600 to 750 donors and added high-resolution HLA genotyping. Rather than drawing on any new phenotypic data, the later analysis identified candidate immune exposures from TCR beta sequences and the way those sequences occurred across donors. To decide whether each TCR beta V gene segment behaved as functional or pseudogenic, an earlier analysis of some 600 of the donors relied on high-throughput TCR beta sequencing. Donor age, sex, ethnicity and CMV serostatus were compiled alongside the repertoire data. In a later genetic analysis, genome-wide SNP genotypes for about three fifths of the roughly 670 donors were used, and that subset was treated as a discovery cohort. All discovery cohort repertoires had been generated using a single sequencing platform. Both class I and class II loci were covered by HLA typing, at four-digit resolution. Typing coverage differed by locus: A, B, C, DRB1 and DQB1 were typed in roughly 620-630 donors, DQA1 in 522, DPA1 in some 600, and DPB1 in around 490. About 5 DR-DQ haplotypes were handled as single units for association and clustering, since linkage in the cohort was strong. On average, about 200,000 unique TCR beta nucleotide sequences were sequenced per donor among 398 genotyped donors of the cohort, with roughly 20% of those sequences being non-productive. Summary of the overall study and its limitations: An association between a missense DCLRE1C variant and V-gene and J-gene trimming of TCR beta chains was found in a later genetic analysis and replicated in an independent cohort. The presence/absence analyses assumed that sequencing depth was roughly uniform across donors, and that assumption may not be true. Assigning TCR associations to individual alleles was difficult when HLA alleles, especially DR and DQ, strongly co-occurred. A later analysis associated about 17,000 TCR beta sequences with specific HLA alleles at a false discovery rate of 0.05. The authors suggested that the approach could potentially be extended to other disease states and immunological phenotypes. A cluster of highly shared sequence variants was judged likely to represent a technical artifact of the sequencing pipeline. CMV serostatus was the only immune exposure information available for the cohort. The earlier analysis of around 600 of the donors excluded around 17 rarely observed V segments, including chromosome 9 orphons, because counts were too low. In this cohort, only TCR beta chains were sequenced, and detectable features were limited by the absence of alpha or paired-chain data. HLA typing was unavailable for some donors at each locus, so association tests used only the typed subset. The study gave a list of about 160 TCR beta chains associated with cytomegalovirus. A further reported finding was that TCR beta sequences accurately predicted the HLA-A and HLA-B alleles for most subjects in the first cohort. A later analysis found that TCR association rates varied across HLA loci, with DRB1 alleles showing the most associated TCRs and HLA-C alleles the fewest. Compared with the approximately 670-donor mean, donors in an Asian-associated ancestry cluster had fewer N-insertions in productive TCRs, according to a later genetic analysis. In an earlier analysis of over 550 of the donors, most TCR beta V segments were observed in productive rearrangements about 90% or about 30% of the time, broadly matching IMGT annotations. Because the 87-base-pair reads could not distinguish some IMGT-functional V segments, including TRBV6-2 and TRBV6-3, those segments were excluded. In a later analysis, several top co-occurrence clusters were reported to appear linked to parvovirus B19, influenza, CMV and Epstein-Barr virus. Linkage disequilibrium might explain the correlated functional status among segregating V segments, but an unknown experimental factor could not be ruled out. A few of the identified cytomegalovirus-associated TCR beta chains were confirmed in vitro to be specific for cytomegalovirus antigens. A later analysis found that most CMV-associated TCR beta chains appeared HLA-restricted, with HLA associations seemingly driven largely by CMV exposure. A later analysis found that HLA-associated TCR beta chains were more clonally expanded and had lower generation probabilities than equally common non-associated chains. In both the original and validation cohorts, the classifier was reported to diagnose cytomegalovirus status with high specificity and sensitivity. While some public TCRs were present in many individuals, most TCR sequences turned up only very rarely across donors.

The cohort was made up of about 670 healthy bone marrow donors. At the time of sampling, all cohort members were nominally healthy, though unrecorded immune exposures were likely present. The donor tested CMV seropositive and was one of the 289 seropositive cohort members. Each donor provided a peripheral blood sample, and peripheral blood mononuclear cells were used for TCR beta sequencing. Genomic DNA extraction from the blood cell samples was performed with the Qiagen DNeasy Blood Extraction Kit. Comment on this clone: Its cognate antigen has yet to be identified. Per-base quality was not reported, and no clone a single base away is much larger than it.

Library prep was done by the immunoSEQ multiplex PCR assay. For the multiplex PCR, a mixture combining 60 forward primers for TCR Vbeta segments and 13 reverse primers for TCR Jbeta segments was used. Amplification of the CDR3 region of rearranged TCR beta genes was performed with a multiplex PCR assay on genomic DNA. Amplified TCR beta libraries were sequenced as 87-base-pair reads on the Illumina HiSeq System. Under the source paper's analysis protocol: Across the 600 to 700 repertoires, a later analysis counted about 81 million unique TCR beta chains, roughly 11 million of which were shared by at least two donors. Raw reads were error-corrected and collapsed into unique sequences with a nearest-neighbor algorithm that merged closely related sequences to remove PCR and sequencing errors. Alignment of CDR3 sequences to IMGT reference sequences was used to assign V, D and J gene segments. For a sequence to be retained, a match of at least six nucleotides was required to both a V gene segment and a J gene segment. Rearrangements were classified as productive when the CDR3 lacked stop codons and remained in frame with V and J, and all other rearrangements were classified as non-productive. CDR3 was defined by IMGT convention, running from the second conserved V-encoded cysteine to the conserved J-encoded phenylalanine. Sequences without an unambiguous match to a single V gene segment were excluded from the earlier analysis of a few hundred of the donors. In an earlier analysis of 587 of the donors, V segments were called functional above 56.7% productive rearrangements and were called segregating when the between-donor standard deviation exceeded 5%. To diagnose cytomegalovirus status from the catalog of TCR beta chain sequences, a statistical classification framework was built. A later analysis assigned V and J genes by comparing TCR nucleotide sequences with IMGT/GENE-DB human TR gene sequences. In a later analysis, CDR3 sequences and most-parsimonious VDJ recombination scenarios were assigned using the TCRdist pipeline. In a later analysis, each TCR beta chain was defined by its CDR3 amino acid sequence together with its V-gene family, and reads lacking a unique V-gene family were excluded. To address suspected cross-contamination and a sequencing artifact, a later analysis removed a few hundred highly shared, low-generation-probability nucleotide sequences. For each public chain, a later analysis derived a clonal expansion index from normalized ranks of inferred template counts within each repertoire. In a later analysis, generation probabilities were computed with a VDJ recombination model fitted to out-of-frame rearrangements, and the resulting probabilities were checked against IGoR. In a later analysis, TCR-TCR, TCR-HLA and TCR-CMV co-occurrence was scored with hypergeometric tests, and a repertoire-size bias correction was applied to TCR pairs. To estimate false discovery rates, a later analysis permuted the HLA or CMV assignments 20 times. In a later analysis, co-occurring TCRs were grouped with DBSCAN, and TCRdist sequence similarity was added when clustering was performed within HLA-allele-positive subsets. Co-occurrence clustering excluded repertoires with fewer than 30,000 or more than 120,000 public chains, plus five with anomalous nucleotide sharing. TCRdb mirrors the immuneACCESS table, restricted to in-frame sequences. Some clones are absent from its copies; in checked studies, under half trace to an unresolved V gene, and the reason for the others is unknown. From that table come the V and J calls and clone size; the DNA was used to work out D and trimming. The sample profile shows about 120,000 clones; approximately 87% of them were found once. The biggest ten clones account for 20% of the sample.

CDR1 SGHRS and CDR2 YFSETQ are derived from the germline V gene. The V and J ends are trimmed by 2 bases and 0 bases, leaving 14 bases between them. The CDR3 runs 17 residues from the cysteine to the phenylalanine. Just the 51-base CDR3 DNA is kept, in frame starting at base 1. The sequence derives from a man aged 18 to 35 in good health and CMV-seropositive. The sample comprised PBMCs. This chain is built from TRBV5-1 and TRBJ2-2; matching of 6 bases hints at TRBD1 as the D gene. The CDR3 protein sequence reads: CASSFLQGGSNTGELFF. Read as DNA, the sequence is TGCGCCAGCAGCTTCTTACAGGGTGGATCGAACACCGGGGAGCTGTTTTTT.